This T cell receptor beta chain was documented in a study of T cell clonotyping in hematopoietic cell transplantation. Across the whole study: Recipients' pretransplant samples followed cytoreduction. Regarding the study as a whole: Few recipient clonotypes overlapped donors; over 95% were de novo at given depth. Recipient TCR diversity dropped after transplant; expanded clonotypes rose from day 30 to 180.

Time point in this sample: recipient sample about 28 days before transplant, after cytoreduction. Samples: about 28 days before transplant, then days 30, 100 and 180 after. The repertoire was sequenced with immunoSEQ multiplex PCR; TCRdb's copy has only in-frame clones and lacks some. The table lists approximately 11,000 clones, about 92% of them singletons, with around an eighth in the top ten. To note about this clone: What it recognizes is unknown.

The CDR3 spans 14 residues. CDR1 SGDLS and CDR2 YYNGEE come from the germline V gene. V was pared by 4 bases and J by 8 bases, with 4 bases of the junction left unmatched. The TCR comes from a woman between 40 and 55 years old with acute myeloid leukemia. Some clones in this sample may be carry-over from other donors' samples. Sequencing used peripheral blood mononuclear cells, obtained before stem cell transplant. V usage is TRBV9 and J usage is TRBJ2-4; 12 bases fit TRBD2. CDR3 residues: CASSPTSGRYIQYF. The CDR3 DNA follows: TGTGCCAGCAGCCCAACTAGCGGGAGGTACATTCAGTACTTC. The full variable domain, its missing parts supplied by reference TRBV9 and TRBJ2-4, is DSGVTQTPKHLITATGQRVTLRCSPRSGDLSVYWYQQSLDQGLQFLIQYYNGEERAKGNILERFSAQQFPDLHSELNLSSLELGDSALYFCASSPTSGRYIQYFGAGTRLSVL.